The 4 T cell receptor beta chains below all came from one sample that was sequenced in a study of T cell clonotyping in hematopoietic cell transplantation. The protocol was immunoSEQ multiplex PCR, while the TCRdb copy is restricted to in-frame clones and leaves out a portion. The table shows 10,000 to 15,000 clones, with approximately 92% occurring only once. Sample: PBMCs, taken 100 days after allogeneic stem cell transplant. These receptors were collected from a female patient in her forties or fifties who had an allogeneic stem cell transplant from an unrelated donor, so the T cells may come from the graft donor. Some clones in this sample may be carry-over from other donors' samples.

This chain links TRBV2 with TRBJ2-3, with 8 bases lining up with TRBD1. Per the germline V gene, CDR1 is SNHLY and CDR2 is FYNNEI. This CDR3 is built from 15 residues. V was clipped by 5 bases and J by 1 base; unmatched bases: 5. The CDR3, as DNA: TGTGCCAGCAGTAAATACAGGGGGGGCACAGATACGCAGTATTTT. This encodes CASSKYRGGTDTQYF. The full variable domain, its missing parts supplied by reference TRBV2 and TRBJ2-3, is EPEVTQTPSHQVTQMGQEVILRCVPISNHLYFYWYRQILGQKVEFLVSFYNNEISEKSEIFDDQFSVERPDGSNFTLKIRSTKLEDSAMYFCASSKYRGGTDTQYFGPGTRLTVL.

For the CDR3, the DNA is TGTGCCAGCAGCTCCACAGGGCGCAAAAACATTCAGTACTTC. It yields the protein CASSSTGRKNIQYF. V is TRBV9 and J is TRBJ2-4; D might be TRBD1 (6 bases). Trimming took off 4 bases at V and 3 bases at J, with 11 bases between the two ends. CDR3 length equals 14 residues. Germline V lookup: CDR1 SGDLS, CDR2 YYNGEE.

The gene calls are TRBV28 and TRBJ1-5, with D possibly matching TRBD1 (5 bases). Trimming shortened V by 5 bases and J by 7 bases, and 9 bases separated the two germline ends. Germline V gene sequence: CDR1 MDHEN, CDR2 SYDVKM. The CDR3 contains 12 residues. The CDR3 DNA reads TGTGCCAGCAGTCAGAGGGGACAGCCCCAGCATTTT. Translation gives CASSQRGQPQHF.

The rearrangement links TRBV5-1 to TRBJ2-2; possibly TRBD2 for D (6 bases). The germline V gene has CDR1 SGHRS and CDR2 YFSETQ. There are 13 residues in the CDR3. V dropped 9 bases and J dropped 3 bases, with 12 bases sitting between them. CDR3 coding DNA: TGCGCCACCGGGACTCTTTACACCGGGGAGCTGTTTTTT. Encoded protein: CATGTLYTGELFF. Full variable domain (missing parts from reference TRBV5-1 and TRBJ2-2): KAGVTQTPRYLIKTRGQQVTLSCSPISGHRSVSWYQQTPGQGLQFLFEYFSETQRNKGNFPGRFSGRQFSNSRSEMNVSTLELGDSALYLCATGTLYTGELFFGEGSRLTVL.